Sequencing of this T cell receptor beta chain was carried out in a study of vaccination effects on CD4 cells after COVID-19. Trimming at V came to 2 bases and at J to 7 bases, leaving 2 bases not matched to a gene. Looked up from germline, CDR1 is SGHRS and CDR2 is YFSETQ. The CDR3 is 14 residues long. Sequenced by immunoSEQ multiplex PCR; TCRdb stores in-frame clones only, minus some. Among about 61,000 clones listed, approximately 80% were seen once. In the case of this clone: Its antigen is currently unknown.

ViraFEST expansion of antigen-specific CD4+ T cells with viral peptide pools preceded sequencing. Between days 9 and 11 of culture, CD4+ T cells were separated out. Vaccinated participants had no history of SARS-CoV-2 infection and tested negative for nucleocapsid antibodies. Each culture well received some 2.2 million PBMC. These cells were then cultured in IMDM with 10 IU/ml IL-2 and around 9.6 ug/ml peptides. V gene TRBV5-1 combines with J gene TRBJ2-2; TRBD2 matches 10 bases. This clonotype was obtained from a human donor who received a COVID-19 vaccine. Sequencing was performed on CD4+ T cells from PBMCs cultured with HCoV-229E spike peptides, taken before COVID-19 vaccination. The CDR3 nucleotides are TGCGCCAGCAGCTTACTAGCGGGGAGCGGGGAGCTGTTTTTT. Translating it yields CASSLLAGSGELFF.